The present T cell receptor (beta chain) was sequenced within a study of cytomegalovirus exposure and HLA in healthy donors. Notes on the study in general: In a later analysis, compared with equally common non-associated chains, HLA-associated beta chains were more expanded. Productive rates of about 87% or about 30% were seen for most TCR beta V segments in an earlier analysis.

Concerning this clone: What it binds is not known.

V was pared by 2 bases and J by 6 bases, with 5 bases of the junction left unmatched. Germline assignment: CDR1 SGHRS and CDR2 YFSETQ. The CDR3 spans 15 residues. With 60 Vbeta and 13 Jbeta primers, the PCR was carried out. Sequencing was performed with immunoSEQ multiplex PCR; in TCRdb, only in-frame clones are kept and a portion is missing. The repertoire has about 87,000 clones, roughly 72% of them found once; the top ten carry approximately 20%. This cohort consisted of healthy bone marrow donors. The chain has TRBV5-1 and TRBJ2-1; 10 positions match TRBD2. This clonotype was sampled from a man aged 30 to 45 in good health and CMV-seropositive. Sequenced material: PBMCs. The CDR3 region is CASSFTGTSVNEQFF. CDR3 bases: TGCGCCAGCAGCTTCACCGGGACTAGCGTCAATGAGCAGTTCTTC.